A selection of T cell receptor beta chains follows, all from one sample in a study of shared clonotypes between healthy human individuals. Clones were sequenced by immunoSEQ multiplex PCR, and TCRdb holds only the in-frame ones, with some missing. Here the sample spans around 200,000 clones, roughly 70% being singletons. The specimen was memory CD4+ T cells sorted from blood. Receptors were obtained from a man younger than 40 in good health. Each CDR3 is given with its conserved first and last residue. Fields, in order: J gene, clone size, D gene, V gene, CDR3 DNA, CDR3 protein. A D gene is named only where the DNA matches it firmly. Clone sizes are given selectively: once, few, many, or a class where the clone is expanded.

>TRBJ2-5|-|-|TRBV14
TGTGCCAGCAGGCACGCGGGGGAGACCCAGTACTTC
CASRHAGETQYF
>TRBJ2-1|-|-|TRBV18
TGTGCCAGCTCACCCCTTCCGGGAGTGAACAATGAGCAGTTCTTC
CASSPLPGVNNEQFF
>TRBJ2-6|-|-|TRBV4-3
TGCGCCAGCAGCCAAGAGGCGGGGTCTGGGGCCAACGTCCTGACTTTC
CASSQEAGSGANVLTF
>TRBJ2-3|-|TRBD1|TRBV11-3
TGTGCCAGCAGCCCAGGGGGCGGTCCCACAGATACGCAGTATTTT
CASSPGGGPTDTQYF
>TRBJ2-5|few|-|TRBV5-4
TGTGCCAGCAGCTTGGGAGGCGGGACGGAGACCCAGTACTTC
CASSLGGGTETQYF
>TRBJ1-5|-|-|TRBV7-8
TGTGCCAGCAGCTTAGCGCTAAGGGGGGCGCTGGGACAGCCCCAGCATTTT
CASSLALRGALGQPQHF
>TRBJ2-1|-|TRBD2|TRBV7-2
TGTGCCAGCAGCCCCGGACTAGCGGAATACAATGAGCAGTTCTTC
CASSPGLAEYNEQFF
>TRBJ2-7|-|-|TRBV20-1
TGCAGTGCTTCGCATTCGGGCGAGCAGTACTTC
CSASHSGEQYF
>TRBJ2-1|-|-|TRBV19
TGTGCCAGTAGTATAGACTCAGGGAGCTCCTACAATGAGCAGTTCTTC
CASSIDSGSSYNEQFF
>TRBJ1-1|-|-|TRBV7-8
TGTGCCAGCAGCTTAGCTAGGTACATGAACACTGAAGCTTTCTTT
CASSLARYMNTEAFF
>TRBJ1-5|-|TRBD1|TRBV19
TGTGCCAGTAGACGGACAGGGGGCGCTGGCAATCAGCCCCAGCATTTT
CASRRTGGAGNQPQHF
>TRBJ1-5|once|TRBD1|TRBV5-6
TGTGCCAGCAGCTTGGGACAGGGCGGCAATCAGCCCCAGCATTTT
CASSLGQGGNQPQHF
>TRBJ1-5|-|-|TRBV18
TGTGCCAGCTCGCACAGCGGCAGCAATCAGCCCCAGCATTTT
CASSHSGSNQPQHF
>TRBJ2-3|-|TRBD2|TRBV6-5
TGTGCCAGCAGAGGCGGGAGGGCCACAGATACGCAGTATTTT
CASRGGRATDTQYF
>TRBJ2-1|-|TRBD2|TRBV5-5
TGTGCCAGCAGCTATCGGAGACTAGCGGGAGGGCCACCCTACAATGAGCAGTTCTTC
CASSYRRLAGGPPYNEQFF
>TRBJ2-3|-|-|TRBV11-2
TGTGCCAGCAGTCCAGGGCATGTTGGTGATACGCAGTATTTT
CASSPGHVGDTQYF
>TRBJ1-2|-|-|TRBV12-1
TGTGCCAGCAACAGCCACCGTGGGTCTTCGAACTATGGCTACACCTTC
CASNSHRGSSNYGYTF
>TRBJ2-7|-|-|TRBV19
TGTGCCAGTAGTATTTCAACTAACGAGCAGTACTTC
CASSISTNEQYF
>TRBJ2-1|few|-|TRBV9
TGTGCCAGCAGCGGAACAAATATAGGGCAGTTCTTC
CASSGTNIGQFF
>TRBJ2-1|few|TRBD1|TRBV25-1
TGTGCCAGCAGAGGGACAGGTCACAATGAGCAGTTCTTC
CASRGTGHNEQFF
>TRBJ1-2|-|-|TRBV30
TGTGCCTGGAGTGTACCGGGGGAGGGTGGCTACACCTTC
CAWSVPGEGGYTF
>TRBJ1-4|few|-|TRBV15
TGTGCCACCAGCGGCGACCTGGGTGGAAAACTGTTTTTT
CATSGDLGGKLFF